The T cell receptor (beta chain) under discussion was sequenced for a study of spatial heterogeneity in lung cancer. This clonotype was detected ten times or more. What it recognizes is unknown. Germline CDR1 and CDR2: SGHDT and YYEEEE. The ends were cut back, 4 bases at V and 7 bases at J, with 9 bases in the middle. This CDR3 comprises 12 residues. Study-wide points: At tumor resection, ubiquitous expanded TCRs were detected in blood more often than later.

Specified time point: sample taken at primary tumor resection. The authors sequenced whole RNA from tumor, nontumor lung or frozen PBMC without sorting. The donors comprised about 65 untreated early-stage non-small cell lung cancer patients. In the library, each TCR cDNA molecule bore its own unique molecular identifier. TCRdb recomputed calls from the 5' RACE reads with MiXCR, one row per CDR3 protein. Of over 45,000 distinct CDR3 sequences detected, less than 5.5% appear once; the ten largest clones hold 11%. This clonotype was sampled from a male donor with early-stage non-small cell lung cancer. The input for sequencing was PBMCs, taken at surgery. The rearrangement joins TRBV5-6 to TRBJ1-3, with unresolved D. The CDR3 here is CASSTLGNTIYF. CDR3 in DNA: TGTGCCAGCAGCACGCTGGGCAACACCATATATTTT.